This T cell receptor beta chain derives from a study of molecular identifiers for immune sequencing clone quantification. Looking at the study overall: Four portions were sequenced after RNA from roughly 18,000 or 92,000 naive CD8 cells was split five ways in replicates. Whole-study results and caveats: Over 99% of CMV-specific effector molecules, but under 1% of naive ones, were in clones above 20 copies. Barcode collisions between identical TCR molecules could shrink estimates of highly expanded clone sizes.

Sorted inputs of about 19,000 to 1,100,000 cells, with 10%, 30% or 50% RNA, yielded naive CD8 libraries. Using its own MiXCR run on the PCR reads, TCRdb lists one record per CDR3 protein. The sample consists of more than 550,000 distinct CDR3 sequences, about 25% of them appearing once. V lost 0 bases and J lost 9, with 14 bases in between. The CDR3 spans 13 residues. Germline lookup yields CDR1 DFQATT and CDR2 SNEGSKA (reference sequence). Details on this clonotype: Antigen: not known.

Specimen: naive CD8+ T cells from blood, with Jurkat cell RNA spiked in. Stated subset: FACS-sorted CD8+CD4-CCR7+CD45RA+ naive T cells. The sequence derives from a human donor in good health. Some libraries in this study had Jurkat cell RNA spiked in. The chain carries TRBV20-1 and TRBJ1-1, with D possibly being TRBD1 (5 bases). The CDR3 spells CSAREGGSNKAFF. The CDR3 bases are TGCAGTGCTAGAGAGGGGGGGTCAAATAAAGCTTTCTTT.